The T cell receptor beta chain under discussion was sequenced for a study of blood T cell repertoires in COVID-19. This clone was seen at least ten times. Per the authors' pipeline: Researchers report that nucleated cell counts were estimated from reference gene primer amplification. Profiling relied on immunoSEQ multiplex PCR, and the TCRdb table lists in-frame clones only, not all of them. V and J calls and clone size come straight from that table; D and trimming were deduced from the DNA. The data show some 60,000 clones, 65% to 90% seen once. Trimming took off 2 bases at V and 7 bases at J, with 13 bases between the two ends. This CDR3 has 15 residues. The germline CDR1 and CDR2 sequences are SGDLS and YYNGEE.

Sequencing was done on a sample of peripheral blood. This clonotype was sampled from a human donor in a cohort sampled during active COVID-19. This sequence joins TRBV9 and TRBJ1-6, with D hard to call. This chain's CDR3 is CASSVDFINNSPLHF. CDR3 nucleotides: TGTGCCAGCAGCGTGGACTTTATTAACAATTCACCCCTCCACTTT.